The rows below give T cell receptor beta chains drawn from one sample of a study of CXCR4 blockade with PD-1 therapy in pancreatic cancer. TCRdb keeps only in-frame clones here, not all; method: immunoSEQ multiplex PCR. The sample has roughly 15,000 clones, around 72% seen once. Sequencing was carried out using tumor tissue. The receptors come from a human donor with pancreatic ductal adenocarcinoma. The conserved cysteine and the conserved F or W are not part of the CDR3 here. Fields, in order: clone size, J gene, V gene, CDR3 protein. Expanded clones get a size class; other rows say once, few or many, or leave the size out.

clone_size: NA; j_call: TRBJ1-1; v_call: TRBV19; cdr3_aa: ATTGGEITEAF
clone_size: NA; j_call: TRBJ2-7; v_call: TRBV28; cdr3_aa: ASSLNGRALYEQY
clone_size: NA; j_call: TRBJ2-3; v_call: TRBV6-8; cdr3_aa: ASSYDRVTDTQY
clone_size: NA; j_call: TRBJ2-5; v_call: TRBV5-1; cdr3_aa: ASSGGTGVNQETQY
clone_size: NA; j_call: TRBJ1-1; v_call: TRBV19; cdr3_aa: ASIPDRGRAF
clone_size: NA; j_call: TRBJ2-2; v_call: TRBV5-1; cdr3_aa: ASSSDRDIGTGELF
clone_size: few; j_call: TRBJ2-7; v_call: TRBV6-8; cdr3_aa: ASRRTGTDYEQY
clone_size: NA; j_call: TRBJ1-1; v_call: TRBV14; cdr3_aa: ASSVHSGTPSSAF
clone_size: NA; j_call: TRBJ1-2; v_call: TRBV14; cdr3_aa: ASSSRNYGYT
clone_size: NA; j_call: TRBJ2-7; v_call: TRBV19; cdr3_aa: ASSIVHGGSYEQY
clone_size: NA; j_call: TRBJ2-1; v_call: TRBV29-1; cdr3_aa: SVHPTSGRYNEQF
clone_size: NA; j_call: TRBJ2-2; v_call: TRBV7-7; cdr3_aa: ASSAMRGAGELF
clone_size: few; j_call: TRBJ1-3; v_call: TRBV30; cdr3_aa: AWSPTLRVAGNTIY
clone_size: NA; j_call: TRBJ1-2; v_call: TRBV19; cdr3_aa: ASSARGRDGYT
clone_size: NA; j_call: TRBJ2-3; v_call: TRBV4-1; cdr3_aa: ASSQDRRAGGIADTQY
clone_size: NA; j_call: TRBJ1-2; v_call: TRBV19; cdr3_aa: ASSGAGAYGYT
clone_size: NA; j_call: TRBJ1-2; v_call: TRBV28; cdr3_aa: ASTGDRYGYT
clone_size: few; j_call: TRBJ2-5; v_call: TRBV11-3; cdr3_aa: ASSPGTSGRRETQY
clone_size: NA; j_call: TRBJ1-1; v_call: TRBV19; cdr3_aa: ASSIRTLGNTEAF
clone_size: few; j_call: TRBJ1-1; v_call: TRBV14; cdr3_aa: ASSVGGTEAF
clone_size: few; j_call: TRBJ1-1; v_call: TRBV4-1; cdr3_aa: ASSQDQAQGTEAF
clone_size: NA; j_call: TRBJ2-3; v_call: TRBV19; cdr3_aa: ASSIGQGSDTQY
clone_size: few; j_call: TRBJ2-3; v_call: TRBV11-3; cdr3_aa: ASSTRQGRGYTDTQY